The clone carrying this TCR beta chain was observed many times. This CDR3 comprises 14 residues. Germline V gene sequence: CDR1 SEHNR, CDR2 FQNEAQ (reference sequence). With V trimmed by 5 bases and J by 1 base, 4 bases remained unmatched. This entry is derived from a study of T cells after yellow fever vaccination. TCRdb independently ran MiXCR on the 5' RACE reads; one entry per CDR3 protein. The data contain around 300,000 distinct CDR3 sequences, over 10% of them singletons. This TCR was recovered from a man aged 25 to 40 who received the YFV17D yellow fever vaccine. This specimen consisted of CD4+ T cells sorted from PBMCs, obtained 45 days after the yellow fever booster vaccination. The rearrangement uses TRBV7-9 and TRBJ1-1; 7 bases line up with TRBD1. CDR3 in amino acids: CASSLGTANTEAFF. The DNA for the CDR3 is TGTGCCAGCAGCCTAGGGACAGCGAACACTGAAGCTTTCTTT. The variable domain in full, with the rest retrieved from reference TRBV7-9 and TRBJ1-1, is DTGVSQNPRHKITKRGQNVTFRCDPISEHNRLYWYRQTLGQGPEFLTYFQNEAQLEKSRLLSDRFSAERPKGSFSTLEIQRTEQGDSAMYLCASSLGTANTEAFFGQGTRLTVV.